This note documents a single T cell receptor beta chain sequence. Its cognate antigen is unknown. The V end was cut by 4 bases, the J end by 3 bases, with 9 bases between. Germline CDR1 MNHNY, CDR2 SVGAGI (reference sequence). CDR3 size: 13 residues. Documented treatment: around 19 received Ad26.COV2.S at low or high dose, single or two shots; 5 received placebo; per-sample allocation not given. Material that was analyzed had been drawn on day 63 after the first vaccine or placebo injection. This Boston cohort included adults aged 18-55 years. The source of the sample is a study of Ad26.COV2.S vaccination and SARS-CoV-2 variants. Study at large: Donor participated within the Ad26.COV2.S arm of the COV1001 trial. The vaccine Ad26.COV2.S was put into the muscle once, or twice with 56 days between. Study outcomes and limitations: Following vaccination, spike-specific CD8+ and CD4+ T cell responses reportedly exhibited substantial breadth.

Using immunoSEQ multiplex PCR, the repertoire was profiled, and TCRdb retains in-frame clones only, with some absent. Found here are around 320,000 clones, around 81% of them singletons; the top ten hold 2% to 2.5%. Specimen: peripheral blood, collected in a trial of Ad26.COV2.S vaccine versus placebo. The source of this sequence is a person between 18 and 60 years old who received the Ad26.COV2.S COVID-19 vaccine or a placebo. The rearrangement joins TRBV6-6 to TRBJ1-2; D remains ambiguous. CDR3 DNA: TGTGCCAGCAGTTCTAACAGCTACTATGGCTACACCTTC. It yields the protein CASSSNSYYGYTF.